A selection of T cell receptor beta chains follows, all from one sample in a study of blood T cell repertoires in COVID-19. TCRdb keeps only in-frame clones here, not all; method: immunoSEQ multiplex PCR. The data hold about 80,000 clones, with around 82% observed a single time. Sequencing input: peripheral blood. Receptors were obtained from a man aged 55 to 70 with acute or convalescent COVID-19. CDR3s include the opening cysteine and the closing phenylalanine or tryptophan. Fields, in order: J gene, clone size, D gene, V gene, CDR3 DNA, CDR3 protein. The D gene is left open where the match is weak. Some rows have no size entry. The others give once, few or many, or a class for an expanded clone.

TRBJ1-6	NA	NA	TRBV2	TGTGCCAGCAGTGATTCCGAGGGGGGGCCCCTCCACTTT	CASSDSEGGPLHF
TRBJ1-4	few	NA	TRBV4-3	TGCGCCAGCAGCCAAGGTACCGGGACTACTAATGAAAAACTGTTTTTT	CASSQGTGTTNEKLFF
TRBJ1-2	few	TRBD1	TRBV7-2	TGTGCCAGCAGCATGACAGGGAACTATGGCTACACCTTC	CASSMTGNYGYTF
TRBJ2-7	NA	NA	TRBV28	TGTGCCAGCAGTTTAATCCGGGAGCAGTACTTC	CASSLIREQYF
TRBJ1-4	NA	TRBD1	TRBV28	TGTGCCAGCACCGCACAGGGGGCGGATACTAATGAAAAACTGTTTTTT	CASTAQGADTNEKLFF
TRBJ2-2	NA	NA	TRBV9	TGTGCCAGCAGCGTCACGTCCCCCTCGGGGGCCGGGGAGCTGTTTTTT	CASSVTSPSGAGELFF
TRBJ1-3	many	NA	TRBV7-2	TGTGCCAGCAGCACCAGCGGAGGAACCATATATTTT	CASSTSGGTIYF
TRBJ2-1	NA	NA	TRBV4-2	TGTGCCAGCAGCCACCTGGCGGGGGCCCACAATGAGCAGTTCTTC	CASSHLAGAHNEQFF
TRBJ1-1	NA	NA	TRBV27	TGTGCCAGCAGTTTGGGGCGCGGGACGCACACTGAAGCTTTCTTT	CASSLGRGTHTEAFF
TRBJ1-3	NA	TRBD1	TRBV29-1	TGCAGCGTCCAGAGCCATGTCCCGGGACAGGCCTCTGGAAACACCATATATTTT	CSVQSHVPGQASGNTIYF
TRBJ2-2	NA	NA	TRBV5-1	TGCGCCAGCAGCTTGGAGGTCAGGACAAGCGCCGGGGAGCTGTTTTTT	CASSLEVRTSAGELFF
TRBJ1-2	NA	TRBD1	TRBV25-1	TGTGCCAGCAGTACCCCAGGGGGTCTGAGTAATGTCCACACCTTC	CASSTPGGLSNVHTF
TRBJ1-5	NA	TRBD1	TRBV24-1	TGTGCCTCGATAAGACAGGGTCCGCGCAATCAGCCCCAGCATTTT	CASIRQGPRNQPQHF
TRBJ2-1	NA	NA	TRBV18	TGTGCCAGCTCACCACCTAGATGGGGCAGCTCCTACAATGAGCAGTTCTTC	CASSPPRWGSSYNEQFF
TRBJ2-3	NA	TRBD2	TRBV5-7	TGTGCCAGCAGACATAGCGGGGGGCCCACAGATACGCAGTATTTT	CASRHSGGPTDTQYF
TRBJ1-1	NA	NA	TRBV19	TGTGCCAGTACCTCATGGACAGTGAACACTGAAGCTTTCTTT	CASTSWTVNTEAFF
TRBJ2-2	NA	NA	TRBV5-6	TGTGCCAGCAGCTTCGGGGGTCGGGACACCGGGGAGCTGTTTTTT	CASSFGGRDTGELFF
TRBJ1-2	NA	NA	TRBV9	TGTGCCAGCAGCGTAGCTCAAGCTGGCTACACCTTC	CASSVAQAGYTF
TRBJ1-4	NA	NA	TRBV15	TGTGCCACCTCACCTGACAGTGGACTAGGGGAAAAACTGTTTTTT	CATSPDSGLGEKLFF
TRBJ1-6	NA	NA	TRBV6-5	TGTGCCAGCAGTTACGACAGGTTCGGTTCACCCCTCCACTTT	CASSYDRFGSPLHF
TRBJ2-3	NA	TRBD2	TRBV11-2	TGTGCCAGCAGCTTATATAGCGGGAGGGCCGGAGCAGATACGCAGTATTTT	CASSLYSGRAGADTQYF
TRBJ2-5	NA	TRBD2	TRBV7-2	TGTGCCAGCAGCTTAAGCGGGAGGGCAACGGAGACCCAGTACTTC	CASSLSGRATETQYF
TRBJ2-7	NA	TRBD1	TRBV12-3/TRBV12-4	TGTGCCAGCAGTTCCCAGACAGGGTACGAGCAGTACTTC	CASSSQTGYEQYF
TRBJ2-6	once	NA	TRBV6-2/TRBV6-3	TGTGCCAGCAGTGGCGACAGGTCAGTCCTGACTTTC	CASSGDRSVLTF
TRBJ1-2	NA	TRBD1	TRBV11-2	TGTGCCAGCAGCTTAGTCGGGGGACAGCGCTATGGCTACACCTTC	CASSLVGGQRYGYTF
TRBJ1-1	NA	NA	TRBV7-2	TGTGCCAGCAGCTTTAGGAGGGAGAACACTGAAGCTTTCTTT	CASSFRRENTEAFF
TRBJ2-5	NA	TRBD2	TRBV7-2	TGTGCCAGCAGCTTAGCGTCAGCGGGAGGCCAAGAGACCCAGTACTTC	CASSLASAGGQETQYF
TRBJ2-7	NA	TRBD2	TRBV18	TGTGCCAGCTCACCTTTGGGGGGGAGTCCCCACGAGCAGTACTTC	CASSPLGGSPHEQYF
TRBJ2-1	NA	TRBD2	TRBV5-1	TGCGCCAGCAGCTTGGGACTAGCCGGATACAATGAGCAGTTCTTC	CASSLGLAGYNEQFF
TRBJ2-1	NA	TRBD2	TRBV3-1/TRBV3-2	TGTGCCAGCAGCCATACCAGTAGCGGGGGAAACGAGCAGTTCTTC	CASSHTSSGGNEQFF
TRBJ2-2	few	TRBD1	TRBV4-3	TGCGCCAGCAGCCAAGCTGCAGGGGGCAACACCGGGGAGCTGTTTTTT	CASSQAAGGNTGELFF
TRBJ2-2	NA	NA	TRBV27	TGTGCCAGCAGTTTGGGGGGCACCGGGGAGCTGTTTTTT	CASSLGGTGELFF
TRBJ2-3	few	NA	TRBV4-1	TGCGCCAGCAGCCAAGATTACGGTACGCAGTATTTT	CASSQDYGTQYF
TRBJ2-7	NA	NA	TRBV6-1	TGTGCCAGCAGTGAAAAGGATTTGGGGGGGCGAAACTACGAGCAGTACTTC	CASSEKDLGGRNYEQYF
TRBJ1-1	NA	TRBD1	TRBV5-1	TGCGCCAGCAGCGGGACAGGGGGTAACACTGAAGCTTTCTTT	CASSGTGGNTEAFF
TRBJ1-2	NA	NA	TRBV7-9	TGTGCCAGCAGCTTAAACAGGTCCGGGGGCTACACCTTC	CASSLNRSGGYTF
TRBJ1-2	once	NA	TRBV2	TGTGCCAGCAGTGCAAAGGCCTCGGGCTATGGCTACACCTTC	CASSAKASGYGYTF
TRBJ2-2	NA	TRBD2	TRBV19	TGTGCCAGTAGGGCTAGCGGGAGTCGGGGACCCGGGGAGCTGTTTTTT	CASRASGSRGPGELFF
TRBJ1-3	NA	NA	TRBV6-5	TGTGCCAGCATTCCCGGGAGCTCTGGAAACACCATATATTTT	CASIPGSSGNTIYF
TRBJ2-5	NA	NA	TRBV3-1/TRBV3-2	TGTGCCAGCAGCGAGGAGGGCCGACGGGGACTGAAACGAGAGGCCCAGTACTTC	CASSEEGRRGLKREAQYF
TRBJ2-3	NA	NA	TRBV4-2	TGTGCCAGCAGCCAAGATCGAGGAACAGATACGCAGTATTTT	CASSQDRGTDTQYF
TRBJ1-4	once	NA	TRBV5-5	TGTGCCAGCAGCTTGGATCTCGCAGGGCGGTTCGAAAAACTGTTTTTT	CASSLDLAGRFEKLFF
TRBJ2-7	NA	TRBD2	TRBV7-2	TGTGCCAGCACCGGGTCACTAGCGGGGGCCTACGAGCAGTACTTC	CASTGSLAGAYEQYF
TRBJ1-1	NA	TRBD1	TRBV30	TGTGCCCAAACGACAGGGATGGGCACTGAAGCTTTCTTT	CAQTTGMGTEAFF
TRBJ2-2	NA	NA	TRBV20-1	TGCAGTGCTAGTCCGGCCGGGGAGCTGTTTTTT	CSASPAGELFF
TRBJ1-2	NA	TRBD1	TRBV2	TGTGCCAGCAGCCTTAGGGGGACAGGGGGCTATGGCTACACCTTC	CASSLRGTGGYGYTF
TRBJ2-3	NA	NA	TRBV6-2/TRBV6-3	TGTGCCAGCAGCCCTACAGAGGATACGCAGTATTTT	CASSPTEDTQYF
TRBJ2-1	NA	NA	TRBV5-1	TGCGCCAGCAGCTTGGTGGGCAGTTGGGACAATGAGCAGTTCTTC	CASSLVGSWDNEQFF
TRBJ2-7	NA	NA	TRBV6-5	TGTGCCAGCAGTTACGTTAGCGCAACCTACGAGCAGTACTTC	CASSYVSATYEQYF